The present entry profiles one TCR beta chain with its context. The sample belongs to a study of blood T cells in healthy people across ages. The CDR3 is 15 residues long. Trimming left V 4 bases short and J 4 bases short, with 16 bases between. Germline CDR1 MNHNY, CDR2 SVGAGI (reference sequence). PCR was performed a second time for about 6 to 11 cycles using a sample-barcoded 5' primer and a J-beta primer mix. MiXCR, run by TCRdb on the 5' RACE reads, gives a single entry per CDR3 protein. The table records about 640,000 distinct CDR3 sequences, about 54% of them present only once. V gene TRBV6-6 combines with J gene TRBJ1-2; D possibly corresponds to TRBD1 (5 bases). The TCR was taken from a man aged 60-69 years in good health. The sample taken for sequencing was blood. This CDR3 reads CASSSPSSGGYGYTF. CDR3 sequence (DNA): TGTGCCAGCAGTTCCCCATCATCTGGGGGCTATGGCTACACCTTC.